This T cell receptor (beta chain) was sequenced in a study of preoperative IRX-2 immunotherapy in early breast cancer. Between the trimmed V and J ends, which lost 2 bases and 7 bases, there was a span of 21 bases. The CDR3 consists of 16 residues. CDR1 and CDR2 (germline): GTSNPN, SVGIG (reference sequence). As to treatment: preoperative locoregional IRX-2 cytokine immunotherapy. Generated by immunoSEQ multiplex PCR, the TCRdb table keeps only in-frame clones and is missing some. Of some 29,000 clones detected, roughly 89% appear once; the ten largest clones hold roughly 10%. Specimen collection occurred from a patient treated with IRX-2 immunotherapy. This clonotype was obtained from a human donor with breast cancer. The chain uses TRBV30 and TRBJ2-4; possibly TRBD1 for D (6 bases). Here the CDR3 DNA reads TGTGCCTGGAGTACAACACCAGACAGGCCTGACAACATTCAGTACTTC. Translation: CAWSTTPDRPDNIQYF.